A selection of T cell receptor beta chains follows, all from one sample in a study of cytomegalovirus exposure and HLA in healthy donors. Assay: immunoSEQ multiplex PCR; the TCRdb copy retains only in-frame clones and omits some. This table holds fewer than 150,000 clones, 70% to 80% found once. Sequenced: PBMCs. Receptor source: a woman in her 50s in good health and CMV-seropositive. The CDR3 runs from the conserved cysteine through the conserved F or W. D genes are given only for firm matches. Clone sizes are given selectively: once, few, many, or a class where the clone is expanded.

NA	TRBV15	NA	TRBJ2-1	TGTGCCACCAGCAGAGAAGATACTTTATCCAATGAGCAGTTCTTC	CATSREDTLSNEQFF
NA	TRBV27	NA	TRBJ2-7	TGTGCCAGCAGTTTAGGTAGCGAGCAGTACTTC	CASSLGSEQYF
TRBD1	TRBV10-3	NA	TRBJ1-5	TGTGCCATCAAACCCGAGGGACAGGGACTCAATCAGCCCCAGCATTTT	CAIKPEGQGLNQPQHF
TRBD1	TRBV7-8	NA	TRBJ1-1	TGTGCCAGCAGCCCGCACCCAGACAGGGGGACATCGCCAACTGAAGCTTTCTTT	CASSPHPDRGTSPTEAFF
TRBD2	TRBV2	NA	TRBJ2-3	TGTGCCAGCAGTGAACAACTAGCGGGAGGGTTT	CASSEQLAGGF
NA	TRBV28	few	TRBJ2-7	TGTGCCAGCAGTCCTAAGACTAGTCCACAGACACCTTACTACGAGCAGTACTTC	CASSPKTSPQTPYYEQYF
TRBD2	TRBV4-2	NA	TRBJ2-7	TGTGCCAGCAGCCAAGATCAAAGCGGGACCTACGAGCAGTACTTC	CASSQDQSGTYEQYF
NA	TRBV4-1	NA	TRBJ1-5	TGCGCCAGCAGCCAAGAAGGGGGGACTAGCAAGCCCCAGCATTTT	CASSQEGGTSKPQHF
NA	TRBV29-1	once	TRBJ1-1	TGCAGCGTTGGGGCCGGCCTGATGAACACTGAAGCTTTCTTT	CSVGAGLMNTEAFF
TRBD2	TRBV5-1	NA	TRBJ2-1	TGCGCCAGCAGCAGGAGACTAGCGGGAGTAGGCGATGAGCAGTTCTTC	CASSRRLAGVGDEQFF
TRBD1	TRBV7-2	NA	TRBJ1-2	TGTGCCAGCAGCCCAGACAGGGGATCTAACTATGGCTACACCTTC	CASSPDRGSNYGYTF
NA	TRBV7-8	NA	TRBJ2-5	TGTGCCAGCAGCCCCCCAAGTCGGGGGCGGGGGGAGACCCAGTACTTC	CASSPPSRGRGETQYF
NA	TRBV6-1	NA	TRBJ1-6	TGTGCCAGCAGTGAACAGGGTTTGAGCTCCTATAATTCACCCCTCCACTTT	CASSEQGLSSYNSPLHF
NA	TRBV7-2	NA	TRBJ1-2	TGTGCCATACGGGAAACCTATGGCTACACCTTC	CAIRETYGYTF
NA	TRBV2	NA	TRBJ1-4	TGTGCCAGCAGTGAAGACGGTAGGGGGGGGCGAGACGAAAAACTGTTTTTT	CASSEDGRGGRDEKLFF
TRBD1	TRBV29-1	NA	TRBJ2-7	TGCAGCGTTGGCTGGGACAGGGGCTCGGCCTCCTACGAGCAGTACTTC	CSVGWDRGSASYEQYF
NA	TRBV10-3	NA	TRBJ2-5	TGTGCCATGGGTGGGGGGGAGACCCAGTACTTC	CAMGGGETQYF
TRBD1	TRBV7-2	few	TRBJ2-7	TGTGCCAGCAGCTTAGAAGGACAGGGCTCCTACGAGCAGTACTTC	CASSLEGQGSYEQYF
NA	TRBV11-2	NA	TRBJ2-3	TGTGCCAGCGTGACTAGTATTAGCACAGATACGCAGTATTTT	CASVTSISTDTQYF